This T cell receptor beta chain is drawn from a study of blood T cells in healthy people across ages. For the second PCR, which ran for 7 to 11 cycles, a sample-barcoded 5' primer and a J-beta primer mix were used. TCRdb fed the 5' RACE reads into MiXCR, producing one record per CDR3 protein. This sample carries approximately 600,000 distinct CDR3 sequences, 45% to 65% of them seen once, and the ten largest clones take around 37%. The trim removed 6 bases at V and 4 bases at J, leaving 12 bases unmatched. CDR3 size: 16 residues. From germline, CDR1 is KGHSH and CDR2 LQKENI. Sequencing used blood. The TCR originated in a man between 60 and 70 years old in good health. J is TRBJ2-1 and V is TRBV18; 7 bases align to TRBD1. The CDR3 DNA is TGTGCCAGCTCCCCAGGGAACAGGGGCCTTTACAATGAGCAGTTCTTC. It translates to CASSPGNRGLYNEQFF. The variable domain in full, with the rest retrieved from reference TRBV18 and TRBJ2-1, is NAGVMQNPRHLVRRRGQEARLRCSPMKGHSHVYWYRQLPEEGLKFMVYLQKENIIDESGMPKERFSAEFPKEGPSILRIQQVVRGDSAAYFCASSPGNRGLYNEQFFGPGTRLTVL.